These T cell receptor beta chains were read from a single sample in a study of neoadjuvant nivolumab and ipilimumab in lung cancer. Generated by immunoSEQ multiplex PCR, the TCRdb table keeps only in-frame clones and is missing some. The sample contains more than 40,000 clones, around 88% of which appear only once. The material sequenced was blood, taken before neoadjuvant nivolumab, alone or with ipilimumab. These receptors were collected from an adult with non-small cell lung cancer. Some clones in this sample may be carry-over from other donors' samples. Each CDR3 is given without its conserved first and last residue. Fields, in order: V gene, D gene, CDR3 length, J gene, clone size, CDR3 protein. The D gene is left open where the match is weak. Size values are once, few and many counts, or a class for expanded clones, and some rows have none.

>TRBV11-2|TRBD2|13|TRBJ2-7|once
ASSPVRGGSYEQY
>TRBV5-1|NA|12|TRBJ2-1|NA
ASSLESGSNEQF
>TRBV15|TRBD2|15|TRBJ2-7|NA
ATSRALSSGPNYEQY
>TRBV5-1|NA|12|TRBJ2-7|few
ASSPGGNGHEQY
>TRBV13|NA|10|TRBJ2-7|NA
ASSPAGNEQY
>TRBV7-2|NA|13|TRBJ1-2|NA
ASSAQGGQGNGYT
>TRBV7-2|TRBD1|12|TRBJ2-3|NA
ASSLDRGTDTQY
>TRBV5-1|TRBD1|13|TRBJ2-5|NA
ASSPSGTGQETQY
>TRBV7-9|NA|11|TRBJ2-3|NA
ASSLLGADTQY
>TRBV14|NA|13|TRBJ1-2|once
ASSQHPSSNYGYT
>TRBV6-1|NA|10|TRBJ2-5|few
ASDLTVGTQY
>TRBV14|NA|11|TRBJ1-2|NA
ASSQSGNYGYT
>TRBV19|TRBD1|11|TRBJ2-7|NA
ASRKTGDGEQY
>TRBV18|NA|14|TRBJ2-3|NA
ASSPPPSVGTDTQY
>TRBV18|NA|11|TRBJ1-2|NA
ASSPPQRLDYT
>TRBV9|NA|13|TRBJ1-1|NA
ASSPSAGLNTEAF
>TRBV30|TRBD2|14|TRBJ2-2|few
AWSVNLGLNTGELF
>TRBV19|NA|15|TRBJ1-1|NA
ASASNTGMEVNTEAF
>TRBV7-2|NA|13|TRBJ2-7|NA
ASSLKGGSVYEQY
>TRBV2|TRBD1|12|TRBJ1-2|NA
ASSEGRDRAGYT
>TRBV4-1|TRBD1|13|TRBJ1-2|NA
ASSQVGQGWEGYT
>TRBV4-1|TRBD1|17|TRBJ2-6|NA
ASSQNWAGGNAGANVLT
>TRBV5-1|TRBD2|16|TRBJ2-1|NA
ASSLVASGRVTYNEQF
>TRBV11-2|TRBD1|12|TRBJ1-1|NA
ASSATGVNTEAF
>TRBV12-5|TRBD2|14|TRBJ2-1|NA
ASGFLGLAGGDEQF
>TRBV11-3|NA|10|TRBJ2-1|once
ASSLGPGEQF
>TRBV9|NA|11|TRBJ1-1|few
ASSVAGNTEAF
>TRBV7-6|TRBD1|16|TRBJ2-7|NA
ASSPSGTGLFLGHEQY
>TRBV5-1|NA|12|TRBJ1-2|few
ASSLTGEGYGYT
>TRBV28|TRBD1|12|TRBJ1-2|NA
ASSSGDRVGGYT
>TRBV29-1|TRBD1|9|TRBJ1-2|NA
SVGTGGGYT
>TRBV7-6|NA|15|TRBJ2-7|NA
ASSLGPPGPGSGEQY
>TRBV6-1|TRBD1|12|TRBJ1-5|NA
ASADRGINQPQH
>TRBV18|TRBD1|14|TRBJ2-6|NA
ASSPRTGAGANVLT
>TRBV6-6|TRBD2|14|TRBJ2-3|NA
ASSYPEREEGDTQY
>TRBV11-2|TRBD2|14|TRBJ2-1|NA
ASSPIASGRRIEQF
>TRBV2|TRBD2|12|TRBJ2-7|NA
ASSDTSGRYEQY
>TRBV11-2|NA|12|TRBJ1-3|NA
ASSSADSGNTIY
>TRBV19|TRBD1|12|TRBJ1-3|NA
ASRRDRSGNTIY
>TRBV9|NA|11|TRBJ1-1|NA
ASSPQGFPEAF
>TRBV7-9|NA|13|TRBJ2-7|NA
ASSLGSSSHYEQY
>TRBV6-1|NA|11|TRBJ1-2|NA
ASSPLGHYGYT
>TRBV7-9|TRBD1|13|TRBJ2-3|NA
ASSLLTDRADTQY
>TRBV7-9|NA|11|TRBJ2-1|NA
ASSLGGRNEQF
>TRBV6-5|NA|12|TRBJ1-3|NA
ASKPDWDGNTIY
>TRBV7-9|TRBD2|13|TRBJ2-1|NA
ASSSQRLAALLKF
>TRBV30|TRBD1|14|TRBJ1-5|NA
AWSVQRGGRNQPQH
>TRBV18|NA|10|TRBJ2-7|NA
ASSPGRYEQY
>TRBV2|NA|10|TRBJ2-5|once
ASRGFRETQY
>TRBV6-6|NA|12|TRBJ1-5|NA
ASSSGAGNQPQH
>TRBV19|NA|12|TRBJ2-4|once
ASKESQGRNIQY
>TRBV7-2|NA|13|TRBJ1-5|NA
ASSLGSGGLQPQH
>TRBV29-1|NA|12|TRBJ1-4|NA
SAFLGGLPGKLF
>TRBV5-6|NA|14|TRBJ1-2|NA
ASSLGRRGSNYGYT
>TRBV27|NA|11|TRBJ1-5|NA
ASSSFSSQPQH
>TRBV6-5|NA|12|TRBJ1-3|NA
ASSRRGPGNTIY
>TRBV19|NA|12|TRBJ2-7|few
ASTPDPVSYEQY
>TRBV2|TRBD1|11|TRBJ1-2|NA
ASSEQGAGGYT